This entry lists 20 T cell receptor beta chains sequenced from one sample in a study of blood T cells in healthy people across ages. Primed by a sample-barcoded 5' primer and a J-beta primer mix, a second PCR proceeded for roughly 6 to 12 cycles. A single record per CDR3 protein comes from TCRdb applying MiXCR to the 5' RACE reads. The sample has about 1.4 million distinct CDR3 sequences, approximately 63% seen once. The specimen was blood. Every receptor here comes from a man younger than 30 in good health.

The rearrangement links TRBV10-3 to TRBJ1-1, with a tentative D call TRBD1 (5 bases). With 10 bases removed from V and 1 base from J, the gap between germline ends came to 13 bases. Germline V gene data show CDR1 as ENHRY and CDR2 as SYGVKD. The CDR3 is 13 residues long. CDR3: CATSGGGNTEAFF. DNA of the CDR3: TGTGCCACAAGTGGGGGGGGGAACACTGAAGCTTTCTTT.

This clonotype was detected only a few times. The CDR3 nucleotides are TGTGCCAGCAGCCAAGGGGACAGTAACTACGAGCAGTACTTC. It translates to CASSQGDSNYEQYF. The J gene is TRBJ2-7, the V gene TRBV4-2, with 7 bases aligning to TRBD1. V shed 1 base, J shed 3 bases, and the junction held 3 bases outside the gene matches. The CDR3 is 14 amino acids. The germline gives CDR1 LGHNA, CDR2 YNFKEQ.

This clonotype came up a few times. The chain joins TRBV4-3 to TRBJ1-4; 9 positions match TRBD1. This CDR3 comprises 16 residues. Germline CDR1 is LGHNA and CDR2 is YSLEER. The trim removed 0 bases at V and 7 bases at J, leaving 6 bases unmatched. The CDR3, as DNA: TGCGCCAGCAGCCAAGATCTAACAGGGGGCAGTGAAAAACTGTTTTTT. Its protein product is CASSQDLTGGSEKLFF.

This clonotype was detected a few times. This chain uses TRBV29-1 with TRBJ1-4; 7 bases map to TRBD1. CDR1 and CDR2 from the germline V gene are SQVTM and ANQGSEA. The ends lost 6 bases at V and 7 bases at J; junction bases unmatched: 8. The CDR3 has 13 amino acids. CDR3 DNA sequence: TGCAGCGTGAGGGGGCTGTTGAGTGAAAAACTGTTTTTT. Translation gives CSVRGLLSEKLFF.

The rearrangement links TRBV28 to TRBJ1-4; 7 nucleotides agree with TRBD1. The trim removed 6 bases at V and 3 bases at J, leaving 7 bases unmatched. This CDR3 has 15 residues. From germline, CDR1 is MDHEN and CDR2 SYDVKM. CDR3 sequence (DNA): TGTGCCAGCAGATCAAGACAGGGACCTAATGAAAAACTGTTTTTT. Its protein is CASRSRQGPNEKLFF.

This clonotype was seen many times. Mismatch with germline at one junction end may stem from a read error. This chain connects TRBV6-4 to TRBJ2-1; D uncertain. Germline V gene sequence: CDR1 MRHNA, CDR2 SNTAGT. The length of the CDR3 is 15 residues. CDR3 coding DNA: TGTGCCAGCAGTGACTCGAGTGACCACCTCAATAAGCAGTTCTTC. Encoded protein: CASSDSSDHLNKQFF.

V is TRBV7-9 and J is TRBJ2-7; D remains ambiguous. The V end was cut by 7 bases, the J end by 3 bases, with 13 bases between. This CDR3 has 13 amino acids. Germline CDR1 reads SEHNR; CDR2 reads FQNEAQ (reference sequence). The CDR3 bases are TGTGCCAGCACCACGGGCGTCCTCTACGAGCAGTACTTC. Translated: CASTTGVLYEQYF.

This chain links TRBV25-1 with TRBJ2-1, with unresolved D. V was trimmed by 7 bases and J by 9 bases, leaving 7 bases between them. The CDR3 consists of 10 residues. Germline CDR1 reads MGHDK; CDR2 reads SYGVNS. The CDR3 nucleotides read TGTGCCAGCATGGGGTCTGAGCAGTTCTTC. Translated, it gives CASMGSEQFF.

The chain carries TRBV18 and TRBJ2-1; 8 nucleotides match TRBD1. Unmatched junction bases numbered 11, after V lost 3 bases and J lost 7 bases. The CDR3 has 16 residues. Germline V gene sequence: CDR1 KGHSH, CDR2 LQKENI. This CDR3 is CASSPLGAGGQNEQFF. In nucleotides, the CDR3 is TGTGCCAGCTCACCCCTGGGGGCAGGGGGCCAAAATGAGCAGTTCTTC.

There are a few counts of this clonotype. This CDR3 is CSAEDVRRNYGYTF. The CDR3 coding sequence is TGCAGTGCCGAAGACGTGCGGCGAAACTATGGCTACACCTTC. This rearrangement joins TRBV20-1 to TRBJ1-2; D remains unclear. Germline CDR1 reads DFQATT; CDR2 reads SNEGSKA (reference sequence). This CDR3 region has 14 residues. Trimming took 6 bases from V and 2 from J, leaving 16 bases between them.

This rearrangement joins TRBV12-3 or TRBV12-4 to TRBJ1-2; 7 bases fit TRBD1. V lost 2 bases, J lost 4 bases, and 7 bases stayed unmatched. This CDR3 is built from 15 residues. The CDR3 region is CASSLRGRGVYGYTF. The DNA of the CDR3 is TGTGCCAGCAGTTTAAGGGGCAGGGGGGTCTATGGCTACACCTTC.

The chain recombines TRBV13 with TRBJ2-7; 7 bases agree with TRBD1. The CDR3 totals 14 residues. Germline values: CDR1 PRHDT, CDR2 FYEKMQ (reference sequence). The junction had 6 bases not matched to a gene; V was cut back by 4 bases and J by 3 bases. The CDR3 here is CASSSTGQFYEQYF. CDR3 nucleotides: TGTGCCAGCAGCTCGACGGGACAGTTCTACGAGCAGTACTTC.

The CDR3 sequence: CASSQVGADGAFF. The CDR3 coding sequence is TGCGCCAGCAGCCAAGTTGGGGCAGATGGAGCTTTCTTT. This sequence joins TRBV4-1 and TRBJ1-1; D might be TRBD1 (5 bases). Germline loops: CDR1 MGHRA, CDR2 YSYEKL. This CDR3 comprises 13 residues. V lost 1 base to trimming and J lost 10 bases, with 13 bases between them.

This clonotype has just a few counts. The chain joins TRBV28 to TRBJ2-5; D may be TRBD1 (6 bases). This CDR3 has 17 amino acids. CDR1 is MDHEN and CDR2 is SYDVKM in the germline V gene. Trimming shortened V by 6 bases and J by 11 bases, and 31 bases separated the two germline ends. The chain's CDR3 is CASSTNPMGANLGEQYF. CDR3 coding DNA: TGTGCCAGCAGCACGAATCCAATGGGGGCCAACCTGGGAGAGCAGTACTTC. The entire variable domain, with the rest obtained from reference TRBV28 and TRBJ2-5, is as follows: DVKVTQSSRYLVKRTGEKVFLECVQDMDHENMFWYRQDPGLGLRLIYFSYDVKMKEKGDIPEGYSVSREKKERFSLILESASTNQTSMYLCASSTNPMGANLGEQYFGPGTRLLVL.

CDR3 DNA: TGTGCCAGCAGACAGGGGATTAGCTCCTACGAGCAGTACTTC. Translated, it gives CASRQGISSYEQYF. The chain has TRBV6-2 or TRBV6-3 and TRBJ2-7, with 7 bases identical to TRBD1. V lost 6 bases and J lost 0; bases outside the gene matches: 5. The CDR3 has 14 amino acids. Germline V gene lookup returns CDR1 MNHEY and CDR2 SVGEGT.

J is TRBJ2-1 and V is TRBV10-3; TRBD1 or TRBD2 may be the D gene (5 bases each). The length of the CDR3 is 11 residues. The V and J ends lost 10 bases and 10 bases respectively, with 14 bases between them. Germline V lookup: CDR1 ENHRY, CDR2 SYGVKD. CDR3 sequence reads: CATAHGDEQFF. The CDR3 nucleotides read TGTGCCACCGCACATGGGGACGAGCAGTTCTTC.

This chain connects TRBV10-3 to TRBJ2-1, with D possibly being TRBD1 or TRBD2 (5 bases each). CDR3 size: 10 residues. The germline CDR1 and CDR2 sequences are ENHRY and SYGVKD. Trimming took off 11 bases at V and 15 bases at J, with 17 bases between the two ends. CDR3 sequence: CAVGTGVRFF. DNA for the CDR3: TGTGCCGTAGGGACCGGGGTTCGGTTCTTC.

In DNA, the CDR3 is TGTGCCAGCAGCCCACCCCGAACGGGCGACAATGAGCAGTTCTTC. As protein: CASSPPRTGDNEQFF. The chain recombines TRBV3-1 with TRBJ2-1; no firm D call. Germline V gene lookup returns CDR1 LGHDT and CDR2 YNNKEL (reference sequence). The V gene lost 4 bases and the J gene lost 5 bases, with 15 bases spanning the gap. The CDR3 covers 15 residues.

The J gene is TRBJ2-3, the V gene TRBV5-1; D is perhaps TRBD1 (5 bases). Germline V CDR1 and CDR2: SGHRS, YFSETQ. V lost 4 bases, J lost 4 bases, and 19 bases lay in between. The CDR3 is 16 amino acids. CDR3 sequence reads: CASSPEPGLEADTQYF. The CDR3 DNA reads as TGCGCCAGCAGCCCTGAGCCAGGGTTAGAGGCAGATACGCAGTATTTT.

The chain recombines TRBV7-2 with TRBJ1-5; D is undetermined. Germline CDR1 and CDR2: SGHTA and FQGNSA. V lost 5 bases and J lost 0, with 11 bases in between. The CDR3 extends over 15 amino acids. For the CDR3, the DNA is TGTGCCAGCAGCCGGGCCCTCGATAGCAATCAGCCCCAGCATTTT. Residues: CASSRALDSNQPQHF. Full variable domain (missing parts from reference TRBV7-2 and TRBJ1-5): GAGVSQSPSNKVTEKGKDVELRCDPISGHTALYWYRQSLGQGLEFLIYFQGNSAPDKSGLPSDRFSAERTGGSVSTLTIQRTQQEDSAVYLCASSRALDSNQPQHFGDGTRLSIL.